This T cell receptor beta chain was documented in a study of cytomegalovirus exposure and HLA in healthy donors. Researchers ran the PCR with 60 Vbeta and 13 Jbeta primers. TCRdb keeps only in-frame clones here, not all; method: immunoSEQ multiplex PCR. The table lists 150,000 to 200,000 clones, with roughly 6.7% in the top ten. The TCR sequence derives from a man aged 25-45 years in good health and CMV-seronegative. The sample consisted of PBMCs.

The CDR3 bases are TGTGCCAGTATCTCTTCCCCCGCTACCCTGGAGGGCAATCAGCCCCAGCATTTT. Its translation: CASISSPATLEGNQPQHF. V and J are TRBV19 and TRBJ1-5; D not resolved. CDR1 and CDR2 from the germline V gene are LNHDA and SQIVND (reference sequence). The CDR3 has 18 residues. V dropped 7 bases and J dropped 2 bases, with 24 bases sitting between them.